This T cell receptor (beta chain) was sequenced for a study of T cell responses to AZD1222 COVID-19 vaccine. Whole-study findings and limits: Clonal diversity was possibly underestimated; the donors were predominantly white British and more often female. At 160-218 and 743-854, vaccine-associated CD4 TCRs were dominant, and they spanned spike.

Here immunoSEQ multiplex PCR was the method, and the copy in TCRdb shows in-frame clones only, minus some. The repertoire consists of roughly 110,000 clones, with about 90% occurring once and the leading ten covering about 8.1%. Second doses that came at about 4 or about 12 weeks were put together. This CDR3 has 12 residues. Germline CDR1 and CDR2: MGHRA and YSYEKL. V shed 1 base and J shed 7 bases, with 7 bases lying between them. Concerning this clone: Its antigen is not identified.

The V gene is TRBV4-1, the J gene TRBJ1-1; D unclear. Sequenced material: peripheral blood, taken 28 days after the second AZD1222 dose. The receptor was isolated from an adult who received the AZD1222 COVID-19 vaccine. The DNA for the CDR3 is TGCGCCAGCAGCCAAGGGGCCCGTGAAGCTTTCTTT. Protein product: CASSQGAREAFF.